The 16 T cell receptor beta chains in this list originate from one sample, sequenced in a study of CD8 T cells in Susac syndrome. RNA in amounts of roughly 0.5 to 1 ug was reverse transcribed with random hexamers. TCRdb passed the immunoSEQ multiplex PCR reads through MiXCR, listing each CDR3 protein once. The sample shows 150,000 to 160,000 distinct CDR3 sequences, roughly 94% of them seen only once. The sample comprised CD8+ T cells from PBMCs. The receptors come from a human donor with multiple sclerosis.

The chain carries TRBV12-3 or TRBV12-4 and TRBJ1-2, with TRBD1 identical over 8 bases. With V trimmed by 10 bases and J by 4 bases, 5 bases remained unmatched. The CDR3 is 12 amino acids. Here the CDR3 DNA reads TGTGCCATCGTAGACAGGGGCTATGGCTACACCTTC. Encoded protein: CAIVDRGYGYTF.

CDR3 region: CASSVGLNEQFF. CDR3 DNA sequence: TGTGCCAGCAGCGTAGGCCTCAATGAGCAGTTCTTC. This rearrangement joins TRBV9 to TRBJ2-1; D is undetermined. V was shortened by 0 bases and J by 6 bases, with 4 bases between the two germline ends. Germline CDR1 and CDR2: SGDLS and YYNGEE. The CDR3 runs 12 residues.

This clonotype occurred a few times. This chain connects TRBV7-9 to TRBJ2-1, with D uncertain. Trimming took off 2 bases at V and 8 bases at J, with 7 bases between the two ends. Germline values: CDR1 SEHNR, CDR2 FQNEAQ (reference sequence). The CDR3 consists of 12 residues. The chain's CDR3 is CASSLYGDEQFF. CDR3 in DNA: TGTGCCAGCAGCTTATATGGGGATGAGCAGTTCTTC.

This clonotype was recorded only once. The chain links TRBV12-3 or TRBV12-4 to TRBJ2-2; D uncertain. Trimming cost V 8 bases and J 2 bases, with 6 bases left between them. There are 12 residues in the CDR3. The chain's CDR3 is CASPRNTGELFF. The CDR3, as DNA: TGTGCCAGCCCCCGCAACACCGGGGAGCTGTTTTTT.

CDR3 in DNA: TGTGCCAGCAGCACGGACTGGGCCGATGAGCAGTTCTTC. Protein: CASSTDWADEQFF. The rearrangement uses TRBV5-4 and TRBJ2-1; weak D call: TRBD2 (5 bases). Germline CDR1 SGHNT, CDR2 YYREEE (reference sequence). CDR3 length: 13 residues. V lost 4 bases and J lost 8, with 13 bases in between.

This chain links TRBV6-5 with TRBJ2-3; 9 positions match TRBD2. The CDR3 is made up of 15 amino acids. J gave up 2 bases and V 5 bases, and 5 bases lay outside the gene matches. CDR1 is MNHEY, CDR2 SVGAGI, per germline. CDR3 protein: CASSMSGGYTDTQYF. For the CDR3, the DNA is TGTGCCAGCAGTATGAGCGGGGGGTACACAGATACGCAGTATTTT.

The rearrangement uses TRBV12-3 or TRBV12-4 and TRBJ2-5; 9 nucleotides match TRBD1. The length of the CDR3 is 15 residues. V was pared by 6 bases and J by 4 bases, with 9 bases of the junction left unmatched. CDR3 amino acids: CASSPYRGRLETQYF. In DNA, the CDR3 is TGTGCCAGCAGCCCATACAGGGGGCGCTTAGAGACCCAGTACTTC.

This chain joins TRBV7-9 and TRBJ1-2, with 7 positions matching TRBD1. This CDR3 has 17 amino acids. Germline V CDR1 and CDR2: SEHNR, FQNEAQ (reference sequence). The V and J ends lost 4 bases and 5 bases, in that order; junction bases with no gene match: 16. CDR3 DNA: TGTGCCAGCAGCTCGCTGACCTCCGGGACAGAGGATTATGGCTACACCTTC. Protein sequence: CASSSLTSGTEDYGYTF.

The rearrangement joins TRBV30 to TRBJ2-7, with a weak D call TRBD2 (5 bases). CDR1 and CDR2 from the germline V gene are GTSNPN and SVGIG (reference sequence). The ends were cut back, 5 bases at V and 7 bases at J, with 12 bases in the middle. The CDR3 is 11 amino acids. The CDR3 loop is CAWLNGGEQYF. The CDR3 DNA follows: TGTGCCTGGCTAAACGGCGGGGAGCAGTACTTC.

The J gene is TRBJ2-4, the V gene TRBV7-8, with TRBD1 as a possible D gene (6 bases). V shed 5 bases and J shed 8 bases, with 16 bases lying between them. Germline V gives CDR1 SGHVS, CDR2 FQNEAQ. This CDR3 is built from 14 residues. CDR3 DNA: TGTGCCAGCAGCCAAGGGGGTGAGGGGGACATTCAGTACTTC. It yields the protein CASSQGGEGDIQYF.

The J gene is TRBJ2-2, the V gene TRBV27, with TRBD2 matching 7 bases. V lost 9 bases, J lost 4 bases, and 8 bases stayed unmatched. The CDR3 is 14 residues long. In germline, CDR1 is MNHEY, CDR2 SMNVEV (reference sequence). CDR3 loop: CASGWGGSTGELFF. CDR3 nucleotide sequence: TGTGCCAGTGGTTGGGGGGGGAGCACCGGGGAGCTGTTTTTT.

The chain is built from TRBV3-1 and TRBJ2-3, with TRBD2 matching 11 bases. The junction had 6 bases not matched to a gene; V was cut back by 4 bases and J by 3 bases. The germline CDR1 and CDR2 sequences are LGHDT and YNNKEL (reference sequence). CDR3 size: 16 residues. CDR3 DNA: TGTGCCAGCAGCCTTACGACTAGCGGGGAAACAGATACGCAGTATTTT. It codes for CASSLTTSGETDTQYF.

Here the CDR3 reads CSAPGGYDDLSNYGYTF. The CDR3 DNA follows: TGCAGTGCTCCCGGAGGGTACGACGACCTCTCTAACTATGGCTACACCTTC. The gene calls are TRBV20-1 and TRBJ1-2; D unclear. Germline V lookup: CDR1 DFQATT, CDR2 SNEGSKA (reference sequence). V was cut by 5 bases and J by 0 bases, with 22 bases left in between. This CDR3 has 17 residues.

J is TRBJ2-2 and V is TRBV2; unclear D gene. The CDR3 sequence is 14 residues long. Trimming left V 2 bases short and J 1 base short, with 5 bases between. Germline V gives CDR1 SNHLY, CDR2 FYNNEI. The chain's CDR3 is CASSEHRNTGELFF. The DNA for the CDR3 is TGTGCCAGCAGTGAACACCGGAACACCGGGGAGCTGTTTTTT.

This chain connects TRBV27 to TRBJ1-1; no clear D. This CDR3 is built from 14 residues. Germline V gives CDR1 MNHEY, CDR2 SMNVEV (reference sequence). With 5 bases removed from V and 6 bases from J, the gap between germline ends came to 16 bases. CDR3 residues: CASSPATEGAEAFF. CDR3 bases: TGTGCCAGCAGTCCGGCCACTGAAGGCGCTGAAGCTTTCTTT.

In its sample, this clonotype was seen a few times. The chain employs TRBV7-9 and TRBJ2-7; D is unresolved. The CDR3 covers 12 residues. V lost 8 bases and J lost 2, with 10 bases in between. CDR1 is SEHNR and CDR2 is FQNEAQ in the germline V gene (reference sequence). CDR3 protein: CASSSEPYEQYF. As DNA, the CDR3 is TGTGCCAGCTCTTCAGAGCCCTACGAGCAGTACTTC.